The 20 T cell receptor beta chains reported below all come from one sample, sequenced in a study of T-cell reconstitution after alpha-beta-depleted transplantation in children. The authors prepared the TCRbeta library with unique molecular identifiers. TCRdb reprocessed the PCR reads with MiXCR, giving one entry per CDR3 protein. Of around 370,000 distinct CDR3 sequences listed, 10% were seen once; the top ten hold 2% to 3%. The specimen comprised PBMCs from the stem cell graft donor, sampled from the stem cell graft. Source of these receptors: a human donor who donated a stem cell graft to a child with acute lymphoblastic leukemia.

This clonotype appeared a few times. The chain employs TRBV21-1 and TRBJ2-5; TRBD1 reflects the table's D call only, with no check against the DNA. TRBV21-1 is reported as a pseudogene. The CDR3 length is 14 residues. The DNA for the CDR3 is TGTGCCAGCAGCAAAACAGCAACCCCCGAGACCCAGTACTTC. Translation gives CASSKTATPETQYF.

This clonotype was detected ten times or more. Germline and junction disagree at one end, which may indicate a read error. The chain couples TRBV7-7 to TRBJ2-1; 8 bases map to TRBD2. The CDR3 spans 15 residues. The V gene's germline CDR1 is SSHAT and CDR2 FNYEAQ (reference sequence). CDR3 nucleotide sequence: TGTGCTAGCAGCTTAGGACTAGCCTCGTACAATGAGCAGTTCTTC. Protein sequence: CASSLGLASYNEQFF. Full variable domain (missing parts from reference TRBV7-7 and TRBJ2-1): GAGVSQSPRYKVTKRGQDVTLRCDPISSHATLYWYQQALGQGPEFLTYFNYEAQPDKSGLPSDRFSAERPEGSISTLTIQRTEQRDSAMYRCASSLGLASYNEQFFGPGTRLTVL.

This clonotype has only a few counts. An end of the junction does not agree with germline; a read error may underlie this. V gene TRBV12-3 or TRBV12-4 combines with J gene TRBJ2-1; 10 nucleotides agree with TRBD2. The CDR3 runs 13 residues. DNA of the CDR3: TGTGCCAGCAGTCTCGCTGGACTAGCGGAAGTTCTCTTC. This encodes CASSLAGLAEVLF.

This clonotype appeared a few times. The chain carries TRBV4-2 and TRBJ2-7, with 9 positions matching TRBD1. The V gene end was trimmed by 4 bases and the J gene end by 1 base; junction bases not matched to a gene: 5. The CDR3 runs 15 residues. Germline CDR1 and CDR2: LGHNA and YNFKEQ. The CDR3 loop reads CASSPDRGDSYEQYF. In nucleotides, the CDR3 is TGTGCCAGCAGCCCAGACAGGGGGGATTCCTACGAGCAGTACTTC.

This sequence joins TRBV6-6 and TRBJ2-5, with 8 bases lining up with TRBD1. This CDR3 is 12 amino acids long. Germline CDR1 MNHNY, CDR2 SVGAGI (reference sequence). V dropped 10 bases and J dropped 5; count of bases not matched to a gene: 6. The CDR3 DNA is TGTGCCATCACAGGGGGAACGGAGACCCAGTACTTC. It specifies CAITGGTETQYF.

The V gene is TRBV25-1, the J gene TRBJ1-1, with D hard to call. CDR1 and CDR2 (germline): MGHDK, SYGVNS. The CDR3 extends over 12 amino acids. With 6 bases removed from V and 1 base from J, the gap between germline ends came to 6 bases. This CDR3 reads CASRGPNTEAFF. The DNA for the CDR3 is TGTGCCAGCAGGGGCCCGAACACTGAAGCTTTCTTT.

This clonotype was detected only a few times. The gene calls are TRBV29-1 and TRBJ2-5; D may be TRBD2 (7 bases). This CDR3 region has 13 residues. Germline CDR1 SQVTM, CDR2 ANQGSEA. V was clipped by 7 bases and J by 4 bases, with 16 bases between them. The CDR3 region is CSAPAGAGETQYF. CDR3 in DNA: TGCAGCGCCCCCGCGGGGGCTGGAGAGACCCAGTACTTC. The entire variable domain, with the rest obtained from reference TRBV29-1 and TRBJ2-5, is as follows: SAVISQKPSRDICQRGTSLTIQCQVDSQVTMMFWYRQQPGQSLTLIATANQGSEATYESGFVIDKFPISRPNLTFSTLTVSNMSPEDSSIYLCSAPAGAGETQYFGPGTRLLVL.

V usage is TRBV2 and J usage is TRBJ2-2; D unclear. CDR1 SNHLY and CDR2 FYNNEI come from the germline V gene. With 4 bases removed from V and 8 bases from J, the gap between germline ends came to 5 bases. This CDR3 has 11 amino acids. This CDR3 is CASSGAGELFF. DNA of the CDR3: TGTGCCAGCAGTGGGGCGGGGGAGCTGTTTTTT.

This clonotype appeared a few times. V and J are TRBV7-2 and TRBJ1-5; D gene ambiguous. Trimming removed 5 bases from V and 11 bases from J, with 19 bases in between. This CDR3 region has 14 residues. Germline assignment: CDR1 SGHTA and CDR2 FQGNSA. The CDR3 region is CASSEGPPAKTQHF. The CDR3 DNA is TGTGCCAGCAGCGAAGGACCCCCCGCAAAGACCCAGCATTTT.

This clonotype was observed a handful of times. The chain joins TRBV19 to TRBJ2-6, with no clear D. CDR3 length: 15 residues. Germline V CDR1 and CDR2: LNHDA, SQIVND (reference sequence). Trimming shortened V by 3 bases and J by 2 bases, and 8 bases separated the two germline ends. The CDR3 DNA sequence: TGTGCCAGTAGTATTTACCCTCCTGGGGCCAACGTCCTGACTTTC. This translates into CASSIYPPGANVLTF.

A few counts support this clonotype. This rearrangement joins TRBV28 to TRBJ2-1, with 8 bases fitting TRBD1. Germline CDR1 MDHEN, CDR2 SYDVKM. V lost 6 bases, J lost 0 bases, and 16 bases stayed unmatched. The CDR3 has 19 residues. Here the CDR3 reads CASSTQRQGSRSSYNEQFF. CDR3 DNA sequence: TGTGCCAGCAGCACCCAACGACAGGGGAGTCGGAGCTCCTACAATGAGCAGTTCTTC.

In its sample, this clonotype was seen a few times. This rearrangement joins TRBV4-1 to TRBJ2-6, with TRBD2 as a possible D gene (6 bases). Trimming pared 0 bases from V and 0 bases from J, leaving 15 bases between. Germline lookup yields CDR1 MGHRA and CDR2 YSYEKL. The CDR3 sequence is 19 residues long. The DNA for the CDR3 is TGCGCCAGCAGCCAAGATCAGGCGGGAACAAGCTCTGGGGCCAACGTCCTGACTTTC. Amino acid sequence: CASSQDQAGTSSGANVLTF.

J is TRBJ2-1 and V is TRBV2, with D perhaps TRBD2 (6 bases). The CDR3 is 14 residues long. The germline V gene has CDR1 SNHLY and CDR2 FYNNEI. V was clipped by 6 bases and J by 7 bases, with 16 bases between them. The CDR3 region has the DNA TGTGCCAGCAGGGACTACCAACCCCAGAATGAGCAGTTCTTC. Protein product: CASRDYQPQNEQFF.

This sequence joins TRBV7-2 and TRBJ2-5; maybe TRBD1 (6 bases). Between the trimmed V and J ends, which lost 8 bases and 4 bases, there was a span of 17 bases. This CDR3 has 14 residues. The germline V gene encodes CDR1 SGHTA and CDR2 FQGNSA. The CDR3 region is CASRLGARTETQYF. DNA of the CDR3: TGTGCCAGCCGGCTGGGGGCGAGGACAGAGACCCAGTACTTC.

J is TRBJ2-2 and V is TRBV28; TRBD2 matches 15 bases. Germline lookup yields CDR1 MDHEN and CDR2 SYDVKM. Unmatched junction bases numbered 6, after V lost 4 bases and J lost 6 bases. This CDR3 contains 17 residues. CDR3 DNA sequence: TGTGCCAGCAGTTCATGGGGACTAGCGGGAGGACCCGGGGAGCTGTTTTTT. It yields the protein CASSSWGLAGGPGELFF.

This chain links TRBV4-2 with TRBJ1-1, with 7 positions matching TRBD1. Germline-derived CDR1 and CDR2 are LGHNA and YNFKEQ. The CDR3 is 17 amino acids. The ends lost 1 base at V and 1 base at J; junction bases unmatched: 9. Here the CDR3 DNA reads TGTGCCAGCAGCCAAGGGGCGGGACAGAGGGGGAACACTGAAGCTTTCTTT. Translated, it gives CASSQGAGQRGNTEAFF.

The chain couples TRBV6-6 to TRBJ1-4; no firm D call. The CDR3 covers 13 residues. Germline-derived CDR1 and CDR2 are MNHNY and SVGAGI (reference sequence). Trimming shortened V by 5 bases and J by 3 bases, and 7 bases separated the two germline ends. The CDR3 DNA sequence: TGTGCCAGCAGTGACCGGGCTAATGAAAAACTGTTTTTT. It yields the protein CASSDRANEKLFF.

A remark on this clonotype: A read error may produce the germline difference seen at one junction end. The gene calls are TRBV28 and TRBJ2-6; either TRBD1 or TRBD2 may supply D (5 bases each). The CDR3 totals 15 residues. CDR1 is MDHEN and CDR2 is SYDVKM in the germline V gene. CDR3 sequence: CASSSPGSGANGLTF. CDR3 DNA: TGTGCCAGCAGCTCCCCGGGTTCCGGGGCCAACGGCCTGACTTTC.

This clonotype occurred a few times. V and J are TRBV6-5 and TRBJ1-3, with D perhaps matching TRBD1 (5 bases). This CDR3 is 14 amino acids long. The germline V and J ends were trimmed by 2 bases and 2 bases, with 7 bases remaining between them. Per germline, CDR1 MNHEY and CDR2 SVGAGI. The CDR3 loop is CASSYRGTGNTIYF. The CDR3 DNA reads TGTGCCAGCAGTTACAGGGGTACTGGAAACACCATATATTTT.

The genes are TRBV7-3 and TRBJ2-3; D may be TRBD1 or TRBD2 (5 bases each). Germline lookup yields CDR1 SGHTA and CDR2 FQGTGA. This CDR3 comprises 15 residues. The V gene lost 3 bases and the J gene lost 2 bases, with 12 bases spanning the gap. The CDR3 spells CASSLLGDPTDTQYF. CDR3 sequence (DNA): TGTGCCAGCAGCTTGTTGGGGGACCCCACAGATACGCAGTATTTT.